The 24 T cell receptor beta chains listed next were all sequenced from one sample in a study of T cell responses to AZD1222 COVID-19 vaccine. The assay was immunoSEQ multiplex PCR, and TCRdb's table has in-frame clones only and misses some. The sample lists around 140,000 clones; roughly 90% were seen once. This material consisted of peripheral blood, taken on day 0 of AZD1222 vaccination. The receptors shown here come from an adult in good health.

This rearrangement joins TRBV15 to TRBJ2-5, with TRBD1 matching over 9 bases. The germline CDR1 and CDR2 sequences are LNHNV and YYDKDF (reference sequence). The CDR3 contains 16 residues. J lost 5 bases, V lost 3 bases, and 10 bases had no gene match. The CDR3 sequence: CATSRTPGQGRETQYF. The CDR3 DNA reads TGTGCCACCAGCAGGACACCGGGACAGGGCCGTGAGACCCAGTACTTC.

The chain is built from TRBV5-1 and TRBJ1-2, with TRBD1 as a possible D gene (6 bases). This CDR3 contains 12 residues. The germline gives CDR1 SGHRS, CDR2 YFSETQ. The ends were cut back, 0 bases at V and 13 bases at J, with 13 bases in the middle. The CDR3 DNA sequence: TGCGCCAGCAGCTTGGAAAACAGGGTCGCCACCTTC. Translating it yields CASSLENRVATF.

The rearrangement uses TRBV11-2 and TRBJ2-3; D may be TRBD2 (6 bases). CDR1 and CDR2 from the germline V gene are SGHAT and FQNNGV. CDR3 length: 15 residues. V was cut by 3 bases and J by 0 bases, with 10 bases left in between. CDR3 nucleotide sequence: TGTGCCAGCAGCTTCTTCGGGACTAGCACAGATACGCAGTATTTT. Amino acids: CASSFFGTSTDTQYF. The variable domain in full, with the rest retrieved from reference TRBV11-2 and TRBJ2-3, is EAGVAQSPRYKIIEKRQSVAFWCNPISGHATLYWYQQILGQGPKLLIQFQNNGVVDDSQLPKDRFSAERLKGVDSTLKIQPAKLEDSAVYLCASSFFGTSTDTQYFGPGTRLTVL.

This chain connects TRBV11-2 to TRBJ1-6; TRBD1 matches at 7 bases. Germline V CDR1 and CDR2: SGHAT, FQNNGV. This CDR3 is 16 amino acids long. V was pared by 4 bases and J by 10 bases, with 13 bases of the junction left unmatched. CDR3 nucleotide sequence: TGTGCCAGCAGCTCTTATTTGACAGGGCGGGAGTCACCCCTCCACTTT. Residues: CASSSYLTGRESPLHF.

The chain uses TRBV30 and TRBJ1-1; tentative D call: TRBD1 (5 bases). This CDR3 is built from 18 residues. Germline V gives CDR1 GTSNPN, CDR2 SVGIG (reference sequence). Trimming removed 4 bases from V and 2 bases from J, with 26 bases in between. For the CDR3, the DNA is TGTGCCTGGACCCTAGCCCATTCTGGGTTGGGGGAAAACACTGAAGCTTTCTTT. Translation: CAWTLAHSGLGENTEAFF.

The chain recombines TRBV7-2 with TRBJ2-1; a weak D match, TRBD2 (5 bases). This CDR3 is 13 amino acids long. CDR1 is SGHTA, CDR2 FQGNSA, per germline. Between the trimmed V and J ends, which lost 0 bases and 9 bases, there was a span of 9 bases. CDR3 bases: TGTGCCAGCAGCTTAGCGAGGGCAGTTGAGCAGTTCTTC. As protein: CASSLARAVEQFF.

The rearrangement uses TRBV28 and TRBJ2-5; 10 bases are shared with TRBD1. Germline CDR1 and CDR2: MDHEN and SYDVKM. The trim removed 8 bases at V and 2 bases at J, leaving 11 bases unmatched. The CDR3 has 16 amino acids. The CDR3 reads CASGGTGAPLQETQYF. CDR3 bases: TGTGCCAGCGGGGGGACAGGGGCCCCCCTACAAGAGACCCAGTACTTC.

J is TRBJ2-1 and V is TRBV28, with D possibly being TRBD2 (5 bases). Germline values: CDR1 MDHEN, CDR2 SYDVKM. CDR3 length: 15 residues. V lost 6 bases to trimming and J lost 8 bases, with 20 bases between them. The CDR3 reads CASSNDYPPSYEQFF. In nucleotides, the CDR3 is TGTGCCAGCAGCAATGACTACCCGCCCTCCTATGAGCAGTTCTTC.

This clone was observed a few times. The chain carries TRBV29-1 and TRBJ1-1, with TRBD1 identical over 7 bases. Germline trimming cut 4 bases from V and 0 bases from J; bases unmatched to any gene: 8. The CDR3 consists of 15 residues. Germline assignment: CDR1 SQVTM and CDR2 ANQGSEA. The CDR3 nucleotides read TGCAGCGTTGGACAGGGATGGGGGATGAACACTGAAGCTTTCTTT. Protein product: CSVGQGWGMNTEAFF.

This chain uses TRBV5-4 with TRBJ2-5; D might be TRBD1 (5 bases). V lost 4 bases and J 1 base, leaving 26 bases between the germline ends. The germline V gene encodes CDR1 SGHNT and CDR2 YYREEE (reference sequence). The CDR3 runs 19 residues. The CDR3 DNA reads as TGTGCCAGCAGCGCGCATACCGCAAGAGACAGCTTATTCCAAGAGACCCAGTACTTC. This encodes CASSAHTARDSLFQETQYF.

This clone was found once. The V gene is TRBV7-3, the J gene TRBJ1-1; TRBD1 is a possible D gene (5 bases). The CDR3 is 13 amino acids. Germline values: CDR1 SGHTA, CDR2 FQGTGA. V lost 5 bases and J lost 2, with 9 bases in between. Here the CDR3 reads CASSVDINTEAFF. In DNA, the CDR3 is TGTGCCAGCAGCGTGGACATTAACACTGAAGCTTTCTTT.

This rearrangement joins TRBV24-1 to TRBJ1-2; 7 bases match TRBD1. The CDR3 extends over 15 amino acids. Germline CDR1 KGHDR, CDR2 SFDVKD. J was trimmed by 3 bases and V by 3 bases; bases with no gene match: 6. The CDR3 region has the DNA TGTGCCACCAGTGATCCGTCCACAGGGGACTATGGCTACACCTTC. Protein: CATSDPSTGDYGYTF.

The chain is built from TRBV11-2 and TRBJ2-2; TRBD2 is a possible D gene (6 bases). From germline, CDR1 is SGHAT and CDR2 FQNNGV. Trimming removed 6 bases at V and 0 bases at J, with 8 bases between. The CDR3 is 14 amino acids. CDR3 sequence: CASRWGANTGELFF. The CDR3 coding sequence is TGTGCCAGCAGGTGGGGGGCGAACACCGGGGAGCTGTTTTTT.

V and J are TRBV6-5 and TRBJ1-1, with D tentatively TRBD1 (6 bases). This CDR3 is 15 amino acids long. With 6 bases removed from V and 4 bases from J, the gap between germline ends came to 18 bases. Germline values: CDR1 MNHEY, CDR2 SVGAGI. CDR3 in DNA: TGTGCCAGCAGGGAGGGGGGGGTTAGGGCCACTGAAGCTTTCTTT. It is translated as CASREGGVRATEAFF.

The V gene is TRBV6-5, the J gene TRBJ2-3; a possible D gene is TRBD2 (5 bases). V dropped 3 bases and J dropped 2 bases, with 9 bases sitting between them. The CDR3 contains 14 residues. CDR1 and CDR2 (germline): MNHEY, SVGAGI. CDR3 sequence: CASSYSGITDTQYF. The CDR3 DNA sequence: TGTGCCAGCAGTTATTCCGGGATCACAGATACGCAGTATTTT.

The gene calls are TRBV7-2 and TRBJ1-1, with D tentatively TRBD1 (6 bases). Germline lookup yields CDR1 SGHTA and CDR2 FQGNSA. V was trimmed by 5 bases and J by 3 bases, leaving 16 bases between them. The CDR3 extends over 15 amino acids. The CDR3 spells CASSIQQGGDTEAFF. CDR3 coding DNA: TGTGCCAGCAGCATTCAACAAGGGGGGGACACTGAAGCTTTCTTT.

The V gene is TRBV27, the J gene TRBJ1-4; 7 nucleotides line up with TRBD1. The germline CDR1 and CDR2 sequences are MNHEY and SMNVEV (reference sequence). This CDR3 spans 15 amino acids. V shed 0 bases and J 12 bases; nucleotides not matched to a gene: 10. The CDR3 protein is CASSLSKGARSELFF. CDR3 bases: TGTGCCAGCAGTTTATCAAAGGGGGCCCGGTCGGAACTGTTTTTT.

V usage is TRBV29-1 and J usage is TRBJ1-5; 9 bases match TRBD1. V was clipped by 3 bases and J by 4 bases; unmatched bases: 1. This CDR3 comprises 13 residues. Germline V gives CDR1 SQVTM, CDR2 ANQGSEA. DNA for the CDR3: TGCAGCGTTGAGACAGGGGGAAATCAGCCCCAGCATTTT. Translating it yields CSVETGGNQPQHF.

The genes are TRBV7-3 and TRBJ2-1; D not resolved. The V end was cut by 3 bases, the J end by 0 bases, with 15 bases between. The germline CDR1 and CDR2 sequences are SGHTA and FQGTGA. The CDR3 contains 17 residues. In DNA, the CDR3 is TGTGCCAGCAGCTTGCGCCCTTGGGCGAGCTCCTACAATGAGCAGTTCTTC. Its protein is CASSLRPWASSYNEQFF.

The rearrangement joins TRBV5-1 to TRBJ2-1; 10 bases are a match to TRBD2. CDR3 length: 20 amino acids. V trimming: 4 bases; J trimming: 5 bases; junction bases outside the gene matches: 21. Germline V gene sequence: CDR1 SGHRS, CDR2 YFSETQ. The DNA for the CDR3 is TGCGCCAGCAGCCATCACGTGGGACTAGCGTCCTCCTCCCTAAACAATGAGCAGTTCTTC. This encodes CASSHHVGLASSSLNNEQFF.

The chain uses TRBV7-9 and TRBJ2-3; D not certain. The CDR3 runs to 16 residues. Trimming shortened V by 3 bases and J by 0 bases, and 13 bases separated the two germline ends. The germline gives CDR1 SEHNR, CDR2 FQNEAQ (reference sequence). The CDR3 nucleotides are TGTGCCAGCAGCTTGCGATATGACGCTAGCACAGATACGCAGTATTTT. Amino acids: CASSLRYDASTDTQYF.

The rearrangement joins TRBV9 to TRBJ1-6; D not certain. Germline loops: CDR1 SGDLS, CDR2 YYNGEE. The CDR3 runs to 15 residues. Between the trimmed V and J ends, which lost 4 bases and 9 bases, there was a span of 17 bases. CDR3 DNA sequence: TGTGCCAGCAGCCCCCCGCGGGCATTCGGTTCACCCCTCCACTTT. It encodes CASSPPRAFGSPLHF.

The J gene is TRBJ2-1, the V gene TRBV15; TRBD2 agrees at 7 bases. Losses at the gene ends were 5 bases for V and 0 bases for J; bases not matched to a gene: 4. The CDR3 totals 15 residues. Germline CDR1 reads LNHNV; CDR2 reads YYDKDF (reference sequence). The CDR3: CATSRGGSSYNEQFF. For the CDR3, the DNA is TGTGCCACCAGCCGAGGCGGGAGCTCCTACAATGAGCAGTTCTTC.

This sequence joins TRBV30 and TRBJ2-4, with 10 bases matching TRBD2. Germline values: CDR1 GTSNPN, CDR2 SVGIG (reference sequence). Trimming removed 2 bases from V and 7 bases from J; junction bases left unmatched: 5. CDR3 length: 14 residues. The chain's CDR3 is CAWSWVAGGNIQYF. As DNA, the CDR3 is TGTGCCTGGAGTTGGGTAGCGGGAGGTAACATTCAGTACTTC.